One and the same sample provided the 2 T cell receptor beta chains below, sequenced in a study of T cell changes during pregnancy in multiple sclerosis. Using immunoSEQ multiplex PCR, the repertoire was profiled, and TCRdb retains in-frame clones only, with some absent. The data contain about 70,000 clones, about 91% of them singletons. The material sequenced was peripheral blood, taken after pregnancy. These receptors originate from a female donor with multiple sclerosis, enrolled in a pregnancy study.

This chain links TRBV11-2 with TRBJ2-3; 14 nucleotides match TRBD2. Looked up from germline, CDR1 is SGHAT and CDR2 is FQNNGV. The CDR3 runs 16 residues. V trimming: 3 bases; J trimming: 6 bases; junction bases outside the gene matches: 5. CDR3 DNA sequence: TGTGCCAGCAGCTTCCGACTAGCGGGAGGGCCTGATACGCAGTATTTT. Its translation: CASSFRLAGGPDTQYF.

The chain joins TRBV6-5 to TRBJ1-5; maybe TRBD1 (5 bases). The ends were cut back, 4 bases at V and 1 base at J, with 11 bases in the middle. CDR1 and CDR2 from the germline V gene are MNHEY and SVGAGI. The CDR3 covers 15 residues. In DNA form, the CDR3 reads TGTGCCAGCAGTTCAGGGAGGGTGAGCAATCAGCCCCAGCATTTT. Translation: CASSSGRVSNQPQHF.